This T cell receptor (beta chain) was sequenced during a study of blood T cell repertoires in COVID-19. Enrollment of patients from Seattle took place during active infection, with longitudinal follow-up. As handled by the study authors: Estimated nucleated cell counts came from reference gene primer amplification. Profiling relied on immunoSEQ multiplex PCR, and the TCRdb table lists in-frame clones only, not all of them. V, J and clone size are those of that table, while D and trimming were read from the DNA. The sample yields 250,000 to 300,000 clones, about 90% seen once. Germline-derived CDR1 and CDR2 are SGHTA and FQGNSA. V was clipped by 5 bases and J by 0 bases, with 14 bases between them. This CDR3 spans 17 amino acids.

The sample taken for sequencing was peripheral blood. V is TRBV7-2 and J is TRBJ2-6; possibly TRBD1 for D (5 bases). This receptor was identified in a woman aged 25 to 39 with COVID-19, enrolled during active disease. CDR3 sequence reads: CASSLYLTVSGANVLTF. The CDR3 bases are TGTGCCAGCAGCCTCTACCTGACAGTCTCTGGGGCCAACGTCCTGACTTTC.